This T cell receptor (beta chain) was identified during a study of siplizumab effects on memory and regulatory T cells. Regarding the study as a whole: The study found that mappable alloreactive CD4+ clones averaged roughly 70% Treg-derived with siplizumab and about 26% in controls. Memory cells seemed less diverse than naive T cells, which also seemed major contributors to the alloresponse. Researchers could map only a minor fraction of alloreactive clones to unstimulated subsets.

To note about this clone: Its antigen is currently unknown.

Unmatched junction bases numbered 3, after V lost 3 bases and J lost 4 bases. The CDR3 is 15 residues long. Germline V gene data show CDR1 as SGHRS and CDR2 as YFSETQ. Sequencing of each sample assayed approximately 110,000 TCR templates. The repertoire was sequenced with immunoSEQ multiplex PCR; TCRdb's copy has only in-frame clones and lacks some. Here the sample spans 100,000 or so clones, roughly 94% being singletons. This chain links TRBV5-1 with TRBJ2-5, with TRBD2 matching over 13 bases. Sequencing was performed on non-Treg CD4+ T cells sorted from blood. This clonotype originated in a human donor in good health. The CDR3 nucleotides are TGCGCCAGCAGCTGGGGACTAGCGGGACGAGAGACCCAGTACTTC. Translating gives CASSWGLAGRETQYF.